This T cell receptor beta chain was sequenced in a study of T cell responses to AZD1222 COVID-19 vaccine. Here immunoSEQ multiplex PCR was the method, and the copy in TCRdb shows in-frame clones only, minus some. The sample consists of 90,000 to 120,000 clones, about 89% of them appearing once. The table lists this clone with many counts. The receptor's source is an adult in good health. Material: peripheral blood, obtained on day 0 of AZD1222 vaccination.

The CDR3 spells CASSRYSNQPQHF. CDR3 bases: TGTGCCAGCAGCCGTTATAGCAATCAGCCCCAGCATTTT. The chain has TRBV28 and TRBJ1-5; unclear D gene. This CDR3 contains 13 residues. Germline V gene data show CDR1 as MDHEN and CDR2 as SYDVKM. V lost 6 bases and J 0 bases, leaving 6 bases between the germline ends. The full variable domain, its missing parts supplied by reference TRBV28 and TRBJ1-5, is DVKVTQSSRYLVKRTGEKVFLECVQDMDHENMFWYRQDPGLGLRLIYFSYDVKMKEKGDIPEGYSVSREKKERFSLILESASTNQTSMYLCASSRYSNQPQHFGDGTRLSIL.